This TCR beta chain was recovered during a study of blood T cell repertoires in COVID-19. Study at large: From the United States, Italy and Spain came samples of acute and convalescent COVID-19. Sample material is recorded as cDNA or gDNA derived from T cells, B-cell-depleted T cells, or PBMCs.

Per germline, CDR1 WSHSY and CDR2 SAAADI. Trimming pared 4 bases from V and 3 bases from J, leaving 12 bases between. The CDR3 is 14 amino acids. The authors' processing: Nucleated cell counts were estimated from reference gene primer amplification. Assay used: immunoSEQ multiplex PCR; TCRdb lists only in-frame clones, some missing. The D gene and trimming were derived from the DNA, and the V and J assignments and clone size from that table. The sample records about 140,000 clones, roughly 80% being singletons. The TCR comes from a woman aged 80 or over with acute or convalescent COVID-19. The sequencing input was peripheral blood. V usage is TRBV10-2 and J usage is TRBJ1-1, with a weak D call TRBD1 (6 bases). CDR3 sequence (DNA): TGCGCCAGCAGTGCACAGGGCCTTGACACTGAAGCTTTCTTT. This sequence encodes CASSAQGLDTEAFF.